This T cell receptor beta chain is drawn from a study of T-cell reconstitution after alpha-beta-depleted transplantation in children (dated by TCRdb to the mid-2010s). For the study in its entirety: The study quantitatively tracked T-cell immune reconstitution after TCRalphabeta/CD19-depleted allogeneic hematopoietic cell transplantation in children using TCR repertoire profiling.

General findings and caveats noted by the study authors: About two months after transplant, the apparently early recovery of alphabetaT-cell counts reportedly depended on just several hundred clones that had expanded rapidly and came from non-depleted graft cells. Over the following months the frequencies of hyperexpanded clones went down, and after one year T-cell counts and TCRbeta diversity were mostly credited to newly produced T cells. In some patients, the high TCRbeta diversity seen at day 60 was put down to recipient T cells and intrathymic progenitors that had survived conditioning.

The protocol used for the library was PCR. Sequenced using an Illumina HiSeq 2500. To normalize quantification of the TCRbeta repertoire, the TCR libraries were built with molecular barcoding that relied on unique molecular identifiers. TCRdb handled the public reads itself, with Q25 trimming in fastp and clone calling in MiXCR, and kept productive beta chains. CDR3 protein sequences are deduplicated, and each keeps its most common genes and DNA. The sample has 610,000 or so distinct CDR3 sequences on record, 25% to 30% of them singletons. Together, the top ten hold around a third of the sample. V is reduced by 1 base and J by 7 bases, leaving a spacing of 6 bases between them. CDR1 and CDR2, looked up from the germline V gene, are KGHDR and SFDVKD. Including the terminal cysteine and phenylalanine, the CDR3 comprises 13 residues. Just the 39-base CDR3 DNA is kept, in frame starting at base 1. The meaning of the sample's treatment or condition label: allogeneic hematopoietic cell transplantation with graft depleted of TCRalphabeta T cells and CD19 B cells. The transplant recipients were children given TCRalphabeta/CD19-depleted allogeneic hematopoietic cell grafts.

This clonotype was seen more than once but under ten times. The antigen it binds to is not known. No per-base quality is available; no much larger clone lies one base away. The specimen was PBMCs, collected before TCRalphabeta/CD19-depleted stem cell transplant. Here the chain combines TRBV24-1 and TRBJ2-2; the D gene assignment is ambiguous. This receptor was taken from a boy under two years old with Wiskott-Aldrich syndrome, due to receive a stem cell transplant. The sequenced DNA: TGTGCCACCAGTGATTTAACAAGCGGGGAGCTGTTTTTT. Protein translation: CATSDLTSGELFF.